This T cell receptor beta chain originates from a study of OX40 agonist ivuxolimab in advanced cancers. Trimming took 3 bases from V and 5 from J; bases not matched to a gene: 9. CDR3 length: 16 amino acids. Germline CDR1 is LGHNA and CDR2 is YNFKEQ. Generated by immunoSEQ multiplex PCR, the TCRdb table keeps only in-frame clones and is missing some. The repertoire holds about 39,000 clones, with more than 85% as singletons. The clonotype was recovered from an adult with an advanced solid tumor such as melanoma, head and neck, liver or kidney cancer. This material consisted of CD4+ or CD8+ T cells sorted from blood, taken in a trial of the OX40 agonist ivuxolimab. The V and J genes are TRBV4-2 and TRBJ2-3; 9 nucleotides match TRBD2. CDR3 bases: TGTGCCAGCAGCCAGGCCTCGGCGGGAGGGGGAGATACGCAGTATTTT. Translating it yields CASSQASAGGGDTQYF.